This TCR beta chain was sequenced for a study of blood T cells in healthy people across ages. Study-wide findings and caveats: No conclusive comparison of naive versus antigen-experienced cells was possible with unsorted PBMCs.

Primed by a sample-barcoded 5' primer and a J-beta primer mix, a second PCR proceeded for roughly 7 to 11 cycles. Using its own MiXCR run on the 5' RACE reads, TCRdb lists one record per CDR3 protein. The table has approximately 800,000 distinct CDR3 sequences, more than 25% seen once. As concerns this clonotype: The antigen remains undetermined.

Extractions gave at least 5.5 micrograms of total RNA per sample. The ends lost 2 bases at V and 15 bases at J; junction bases unmatched: 7. This CDR3 has 11 amino acids. Germline V gene sequence: CDR1 GTSNPN, CDR2 SVGIG (reference sequence). These data also formed part of another study, on T cells of mothers and their children. According to that study: Mothers and children who were related shared slightly more overlap than unrelated pairs, but not significantly more.

This receptor was obtained from a boy aged 5 to 17 in good health. Sequenced input: blood. This chain links TRBV30 with TRBJ2-1; 7 positions match TRBD2. CDR3 nucleotides: TGTGCCTGGAGTTGGAGTGGGGAGGGGTTCTTC. Protein sequence: CAWSWSGEGFF.